One sample yielded the 26 T cell receptor beta chains listed below, sequenced in a study of CD8 T cells in ankylosing spondylitis. A single record per CDR3 protein comes from TCRdb applying MiXCR to the 5' RACE reads. The table has 150,000 to 250,000 distinct CDR3 sequences, about 13% seen once. Material for sequencing was blood, either unsorted or a sorted T cell fraction (not recorded which). These receptors all come from a male donor with ankylosing spondylitis or in good health (not recorded which).

Many counts were recorded for this clonotype. The CDR3, as DNA: TGTGCCAGCGGGGGGCTTAAAGGCTACACCTTC. Its translation: CASGGLKGYTF. The genes are TRBV12-3 or TRBV12-4 and TRBJ1-2; maybe TRBD1 (6 bases). V shed 8 bases and J shed 8 bases, with 12 bases lying between them. CDR3 length: 11 residues.

This clonotype was detected a few times. This chain connects TRBV28 to TRBJ1-5; 11 positions match TRBD1. The V and J ends lost 3 bases and 6 bases, in that order; junction bases with no gene match: 13. Germline CDR1 MDHEN, CDR2 SYDVKM. The CDR3 spans 18 residues. The CDR3 nucleotides read TGTGCCAGCAGTTTTGAGGAGGGGACAGGGGGGGGACGTCAGCCCCAGCATTTT. The encoded protein is CASSFEEGTGGGRQPQHF. The complete variable domain, with remaining parts taken from reference TRBV28 and TRBJ1-5, reads DVKVTQSSRYLVKRTGEKVFLECVQDMDHENMFWYRQDPGLGLRLIYFSYDVKMKEKGDIPEGYSVSREKKERFSLILESASTNQTSMYLCASSFEEGTGGGRQPQHFGDGTRLSIL.

This clonotype appeared many times. The chain has TRBV11-2 and TRBJ2-7; 7 bases map to TRBD2. V shed 3 bases, J shed 3 bases, and the junction held 2 bases outside the gene matches. Looked up from germline, CDR1 is SGHAT and CDR2 is FQNNGV. The CDR3 contains 13 residues. CDR3: CASSLGGVYEQYF. DNA for the CDR3: TGTGCCAGCAGCTTGGGAGGGGTCTACGAGCAGTACTTC.

This clonotype was counted only a few times. The chain carries TRBV5-1 and TRBJ2-2; D possibly matches TRBD1 or TRBD2 (6 bases each). Germline V gives CDR1 SGHRS, CDR2 YFSETQ. V gave up 0 bases and J gave up 3 bases, with 12 bases separating them. The CDR3 consists of 16 residues. This CDR3 is CASSLVPGADTGELFF. Here the CDR3 DNA reads TGCGCCAGCAGCTTGGTCCCGGGGGCGGACACCGGGGAGCTGTTTTTT.

This clonotype appeared a single time. This chain uses TRBV4-1 with TRBJ1-2, with 7 bases fitting TRBD1. Unmatched junction bases numbered 7, after V lost 3 bases and J lost 3 bases. The V gene's germline CDR1 is MGHRA and CDR2 YSYEKL. The CDR3 consists of 15 residues. The CDR3 DNA reads as TGCGCCAGCAGCCAGTCAGGGGGAGGTTACTATGGCTACACCTTC. It is translated as CASSQSGGGYYGYTF.

This clonotype was detected many times. The chain uses TRBV5-1 and TRBJ2-7; D is possibly TRBD1 or TRBD2 (5 bases each). This CDR3 spans 14 amino acids. Germline CDR1 reads SGHRS; CDR2 reads YFSETQ. V was trimmed by 5 bases and J by 0 bases, leaving 12 bases between them. DNA for the CDR3: TGCGCCAGCAGAGGGACGGAGATCTCCTACGAGCAGTACTTC. This translates into CASRGTEISYEQYF.

The chain employs TRBV5-6 and TRBJ2-3; 9 nucleotides agree with TRBD1. This CDR3 is built from 15 residues. Germline V CDR1 and CDR2: SGHDT, YYEEEE. Trimming removed 2 bases from V and 0 bases from J; junction bases left unmatched: 1. The CDR3 DNA is TGTGCCAGCAGCTTTGGACAGGGGAGCACAGATACGCAGTATTTT. It specifies CASSFGQGSTDTQYF. The full variable domain, in which reference TRBV5-6 and TRBJ2-3 provide the parts outside the CDR3, is DAGVTQSPTHLIKTRGQQVTLRCSPKSGHDTVSWYQQALGQGPQFIFQYYEEEERQRGNFPDRFSGHQFPNYSSELNVNALLLGDSALYLCASSFGQGSTDTQYFGPGTRLTVL.

In its sample, this clonotype was seen a few times. This chain links TRBV27 with TRBJ2-7, with 7 bases fitting TRBD1. The CDR3 is 13 residues long. The V gene's germline CDR1 is MNHEY and CDR2 SMNVEV (reference sequence). Unmatched junction bases numbered 8, after V lost 10 bases and J lost 2 bases. The CDR3 DNA is TGTGCCACCTCGACAGGGCTTGCCTACGAGCAGTACTTC. Encoded protein: CATSTGLAYEQYF.

V usage is TRBV30 and J usage is TRBJ2-7, with 8 bases aligning to TRBD2. V shed 1 base and J 5 bases; nucleotides not matched to a gene: 13. The CDR3 runs to 16 residues. The V gene's germline CDR1 is GTSNPN and CDR2 SVGIG (reference sequence). CDR3 sequence reads: CAWSDGGATSGDEQYF. The CDR3 nucleotides are TGTGCCTGGAGTGACGGGGGGGCCACGTCGGGGGACGAGCAGTACTTC.

This clonotype appeared a few times. V and J are TRBV18 and TRBJ2-5; TRBD2 matches 8 bases. The CDR3 has 15 residues. The germline V gene has CDR1 KGHSH and CDR2 LQKENI. The ends lost 7 bases at V and 4 bases at J; junction bases unmatched: 11. CDR3 in DNA: TGTGCCAGCTACGACTCCGGGACTAGTCTAGAGACCCAGTACTTC. Amino acids: CASYDSGTSLETQYF.

This clonotype was counted ten times or more. The CDR3 region is CASSLSVRNYEQFF. The CDR3 coding sequence is TGTGCCAGCAGTTTAAGTGTCAGGAATTATGAGCAGTTCTTC. The chain carries TRBV27 and TRBJ2-1, with unresolved D. The V end was cut by 2 bases, the J end by 8 bases, with 13 bases between. Per the germline V gene, CDR1 is MNHEY and CDR2 is SMNVEV (reference sequence). This CDR3 has 14 amino acids.

This clonotype was observed a handful of times. The V gene is TRBV7-9, the J gene TRBJ2-2, with D hard to call. Germline-derived CDR1 and CDR2 are SEHNR and FQNEAQ (reference sequence). The CDR3 length is 15 residues. V was pared by 5 bases and J by 8 bases, with 18 bases between. CDR3 sequence (DNA): TGTGCCAGCAGCCCCCCGGCGTCGGCCCGTGGGGAGCTGTTTTTT. Protein product: CASSPPASARGELFF.

This clonotype was counted a few times. CDR3 sequence: CASSVFGQGNEKLFF. CDR3 in DNA: TGTGCCAGCAGCGTATTCGGACAGGGAAATGAAAAACTGTTTTTT. The V and J genes are TRBV9 and TRBJ1-4; TRBD1 matches 8 bases. The CDR3 runs to 15 residues. Germline lookup yields CDR1 SGDLS and CDR2 YYNGEE. V lost 1 base and J lost 5; bases outside the gene matches: 4.

This clonotype came up a few times. The chain joins TRBV20-1 to TRBJ1-6; D gene unclear. V lost 4 bases to trimming and J lost 7 bases, with 11 bases between them. There are 13 residues in the CDR3. The germline V gene has CDR1 DFQATT and CDR2 SNEGSKA (reference sequence). The CDR3 DNA is TGCAGTGCTACACAACGGGAAAATTCACCCCTCCACTTT. Its protein is CSATQRENSPLHF.

This clonotype has just a few counts. J is TRBJ2-2 and V is TRBV2; no firm D call. Germline V gene data show CDR1 as SNHLY and CDR2 as FYNNEI. With 6 bases removed from V and 4 bases from J, the gap between germline ends came to 12 bases. This CDR3 is built from 14 residues. This chain's CDR3 is CASSRSQSTGELFF. For the CDR3, the DNA is TGTGCCAGCAGCCGCTCCCAGAGCACCGGGGAGCTGTTTTTT.

The chain links TRBV9 to TRBJ2-7; D is ambiguous. Germline values: CDR1 SGDLS, CDR2 YYNGEE. Trimming took off 3 bases at V and 1 base at J, with 17 bases between the two ends. The CDR3 consists of 16 residues. The CDR3 reads CASSDPTGELSYEQYF. DNA for the CDR3: TGTGCCAGCAGCGATCCGACTGGGGAACTTTCCTACGAGCAGTACTTC. The whole variable domain, remainder taken from reference TRBV9 and TRBJ2-7, is DSGVTQTPKHLITATGQRVTLRCSPRSGDLSVYWYQQSLDQGLQFLIQYYNGEERAKGNILERFSAQQFPDLHSELNLSSLELGDSALYFCASSDPTGELSYEQYFGPGTRLTVT.

This clonotype was seen repeatedly, ten times or more. One end of the junction is discordant with germline, which a read error may explain. V gene TRBV5-1 combines with J gene TRBJ2-7, with TRBD2 matching over 8 bases. This CDR3 region has 12 residues. Germline CDR1 reads SGHRS; CDR2 reads YFSETQ. CDR3 sequence: CASSLAGNEQYF. CDR3 bases: TGTGCCAGCAGTTTAGCGGGGAACGAGCAGTACTTC.

The V gene is TRBV11-3, the J gene TRBJ2-1; the D gene could be TRBD1 or TRBD2 (5 bases each). V lost 5 bases, J lost 3 bases, and 17 bases lay in between. The CDR3 loop spans 16 amino acids. Germline V gene data show CDR1 as SGHNT and CDR2 as YENEEA. This CDR3 is CASSQRDGFYYNEQFF. For the CDR3, the DNA is TGTGCCAGCAGCCAACGGGACGGATTCTACTACAATGAGCAGTTCTTC.

This clonotype appeared a few times. J is TRBJ2-7 and V is TRBV6-1, with a tentative D call TRBD2 (5 bases). V lost 8 bases, J lost 2 bases, and 19 bases lay in between. CDR1 and CDR2 (germline): MNHNS, SASEGT. The length of the CDR3 is 15 residues. Here the CDR3 reads CASSAFSGAAYEQYF. The DNA of the CDR3 is TGTGCCAGCTCTGCGTTCAGCGGAGCCGCCTACGAGCAGTACTTC.

This clonotype showed up just a few times. The genes are TRBV13 and TRBJ2-7; a weak D match, TRBD1 (5 bases). Trimming shortened V by 0 bases and J by 2 bases, and 8 bases separated the two germline ends. CDR1 and CDR2 (germline): PRHDT, FYEKMQ (reference sequence). The CDR3 spans 14 residues. CDR3 sequence: CASSLGQAAYEQYF. The CDR3 DNA sequence: TGTGCCAGCAGCTTAGGACAGGCCGCCTACGAGCAGTACTTC. The complete variable domain, with remaining parts taken from reference TRBV13 and TRBJ2-7, reads AAGVIQSPRHLIKEKRETATLKCYPIPRHDTVYWYQQGPGQDPQFLISFYEKMQSDKGSIPDRFSAQQFSDYHSELNMSSLELGDSALYFCASSLGQAAYEQYFGPGTRLTVT.

This clonotype was observed at least ten times. The gene calls are TRBV12-3 or TRBV12-4 and TRBJ2-3; D could derive from TRBD1 or TRBD2 (5 bases each). The CDR3 is 14 amino acids. V gave up 5 bases and J gave up 2 bases, with 11 bases separating them. The CDR3: CASSGGGVTDTQYF. The CDR3 region has the DNA TGTGCCAGCAGTGGGGGTGGTGTCACAGATACGCAGTATTTT.

This clonotype turned up a few times. The gene calls are TRBV10-2 and TRBJ2-7; TRBD1 is a possible D gene (5 bases). Germline CDR1 WSHSY, CDR2 SAAADI. This CDR3 spans 16 amino acids. V was pared by 0 bases and J by 2 bases, with 14 bases between. The CDR3 protein is CASSESTTGHTYEQYF. The CDR3 DNA is TGCGCCAGCAGTGAGTCGACAACAGGCCATACCTACGAGCAGTACTTC.

This clonotype was seen a handful of times. This sequence joins TRBV12-3 or TRBV12-4 and TRBJ1-5, with unresolved D. V was pared by 5 bases and J by 4 bases, with 15 bases between. The length of the CDR3 is 15 residues. Here the CDR3 reads CASSPYLGGNQPQHF. DNA of the CDR3: TGTGCCAGCAGTCCGTACTTAGGTGGGAATCAGCCCCAGCATTTT.

The V call is TRBV23-1, the J call TRBJ1-1; D gene uncertain. TRBV23-1 is reported as an ORF; its role is uncertain. Deletions cut 1 base from V and 11 bases from J, with 8 bases between. This CDR3 has 11 amino acids. CDR3 amino acids: CASSQLPCAFF. In nucleotides, the CDR3 is TGCGCCAGCAGTCAATTACCGTGCGCTTTCTTT.

This clonotype was observed at least ten times. The V gene is TRBV7-6, the J gene TRBJ1-6; no definite D call. Trimming took off 0 bases at V and 5 bases at J, with 8 bases between the two ends. Germline-derived CDR1 and CDR2 are SGHVS and FNYEAQ. CDR3 length equals 15 residues. CDR3 in amino acids: CASSLAAAHNSPLHF. The CDR3 bases are TGTGCCAGCAGCTTAGCGGCAGCTCATAATTCACCCCTCCACTTT.

The V call is TRBV6-1, the J call TRBJ1-5; D is uncertain. CDR3 length: 15 residues. Germline V gives CDR1 MNHNS, CDR2 SASEGT. The V end was cut by 6 bases, the J end by 1 base, with 13 bases between. CDR3 nucleotide sequence: TGTGCCAGCAGCGATGTAATGGGGAGCAATCAGCCCCAGCATTTT. Protein: CASSDVMGSNQPQHF.